These 15 T cell receptor beta chains came from one sample sequenced in a study of cytomegalovirus exposure and HLA in healthy donors. Use of 60 Vbeta and 13 Jbeta primers characterized the PCR. Repertoires were generated with immunoSEQ multiplex PCR, while TCRdb's copy carries only in-frame clones and drops some. The sample records a few hundred thousand clones, around nine tenths being singletons. Sequencing was performed on PBMCs. Receptors originate from a woman aged 18-29 years in good health and CMV-seronegative.

V gene TRBV5-1 combines with J gene TRBJ2-3; D possibly corresponds to TRBD1 (5 bases). The CDR3 spans 17 residues. Germline V CDR1 and CDR2: SGHRS, YFSETQ. V dropped 4 bases and J dropped 1 base, with 19 bases sitting between them. Here the CDR3 DNA reads TGCGCCAGCAGCGTGGACAATATGGGGCAGGGCACAGATACGCAGTATTTT. As protein: CASSVDNMGQGTDTQYF.

The rearrangement uses TRBV10-3 and TRBJ2-3, with D perhaps TRBD1 (6 bases). Trimming removed 0 bases at V and 4 bases at J, with 23 bases between. The CDR3 totals 19 residues. Germline CDR1 ENHRY, CDR2 SYGVKD. DNA of the CDR3: TGTGCCATCAGTGAGTCGATCACCTTAGGGGGAGTATACCCAGATACGCAGTATTTT. Protein: CAISESITLGGVYPDTQYF.

The chain's CDR3 is CASSPRSSGGYTF. For the CDR3, the DNA is TGTGCCAGCAGTCCGCGTTCTAGTGGGGGCTACACCTTC. The V and J genes are TRBV27 and TRBJ1-2; D gene unclear. Looked up from germline, CDR1 is MNHEY and CDR2 is SMNVEV (reference sequence). The germline V and J ends were trimmed by 5 bases and 8 bases, with 15 bases remaining between them. This CDR3 comprises 13 residues.

CDR3 in amino acids: CAWSFEGRWNRRSYEQYF. CDR3 nucleotides: TGTGCCTGGAGTTTCGAAGGCAGGTGGAATCGCCGCTCCTACGAGCAGTACTTC. The genes are TRBV30 and TRBJ2-7; D unresolved. Germline V gene sequence: CDR1 GTSNPN, CDR2 SVGIG (reference sequence). This CDR3 has 18 residues. Trimming shortened V by 2 bases and J by 0 bases, and 23 bases separated the two germline ends.

The rearrangement uses TRBV2 and TRBJ1-2, with D maybe TRBD1 (6 bases). The CDR3 has 13 amino acids. Looked up from germline, CDR1 is SNHLY and CDR2 is FYNNEI. V was shortened by 4 bases and J by 5 bases, with 11 bases between the two germline ends. The CDR3 region has the DNA TGTGCCAGCAGTGGGGATACAGGGTATGGCTACACCTTC. Protein product: CASSGDTGYGYTF.

The chain uses TRBV5-3 and TRBJ1-5, with unresolved D. TRBV5-3 falls under the ORF class, with uncertain function. The V gene lost 1 base and the J gene lost 4 bases, with 12 bases spanning the gap. CDR3 length: 15 amino acids. The CDR3 DNA reads as TGTGCCAGAAGCTTGCCGCAAGGAGGTAATCAGCCCCAGCATTTT. Translation: CARSLPQGGNQPQHF.

There are a few counts of this clone. CDR3 sequence (DNA): TGCGCCAGCAGCCAAGTCGTTACAGGGTCGGACTATGGCTACACCTTC. This gives the protein CASSQVVTGSDYGYTF. The chain has TRBV4-1 and TRBJ1-2; D is perhaps TRBD1 (6 bases). V was pared by 1 base and J by 3 bases, with 15 bases between. Germline assignment: CDR1 MGHRA and CDR2 YSYEKL. The CDR3 contains 16 residues.

The chain carries TRBV5-1 and TRBJ2-3, with 10 bases that match TRBD2. With 0 bases clipped from V and 2 bases from J, the junction kept 6 bases outside the gene matches. In germline, CDR1 is SGHRS, CDR2 YFSETQ. The length of the CDR3 is 17 residues. The CDR3 region is CASSLVLAGADTDTQYF. DNA of the CDR3: TGCGCCAGCAGCTTGGTCCTAGCGGGGGCGGACACAGATACGCAGTATTTT.

The DNA for the CDR3 is TGTGCCAGCAGTGGCACAGGGGCGGTCTGGGGGGAGCAGCCCCAGCATTTT. It codes for CASSGTGAVWGEQPQHF. This chain links TRBV6-1 with TRBJ1-5; 7 bases match TRBD1. The ends lost 4 bases at V and 7 bases at J; junction bases unmatched: 16. CDR3 length: 17 residues. CDR1 and CDR2 from the germline V gene are MNHNS and SASEGT.

Only a few counts were recorded for this clone. V is TRBV20-1 and J is TRBJ2-3; maybe TRBD2 (5 bases). Germline V gene lookup returns CDR1 DFQATT and CDR2 SNEGSKA (reference sequence). The ends were cut back, 1 base at V and 8 bases at J, with 7 bases in the middle. The CDR3 length is 11 residues. CDR3 nucleotide sequence: TGCAGTGCTAGAGTAGGAGGTACGCAGTATTTT. Translating gives CSARVGGTQYF.

The V and J genes are TRBV19 and TRBJ1-4; TRBD1 aligns across 10 bases. V was clipped by 2 bases and J by 7 bases; unmatched bases: 4. The CDR3 covers 15 residues. Germline V CDR1 and CDR2: LNHDA, SQIVND (reference sequence). The DNA of the CDR3 is TGTGCCAGTAGTATACGGTGGACAGGGGGTGAAAAACTGTTTTTT. It is translated as CASSIRWTGGEKLFF.

The V call is TRBV19, the J call TRBJ2-3; D gene ambiguous. CDR3 length: 15 residues. Trimming took off 10 bases at V and 6 bases at J, with 23 bases between the two ends. Germline CDR1 reads LNHDA; CDR2 reads SQIVND (reference sequence). CDR3 protein: CANPYPIKSRDTQYF. CDR3 DNA sequence: TGTGCCAACCCATATCCGATTAAGAGCAGGGATACGCAGTATTTT.

The chain links TRBV6-6 to TRBJ2-2; 10 nucleotides match TRBD2. This CDR3 is built from 15 residues. Germline assignment: CDR1 MNHNY and CDR2 SVGAGI (reference sequence). V lost 8 bases, J lost 4 bases, and 7 bases stayed unmatched. The CDR3 is CASRLAGDLTGELFF. The DNA for the CDR3 is TGTGCCAGCCGGCTAGCGGGGGACCTCACCGGGGAGCTGTTTTTT.

This chain links TRBV5-1 with TRBJ2-7; 10 bases map to TRBD1. CDR1 is SGHRS and CDR2 is YFSETQ in the germline V gene. The CDR3 covers 17 residues. V gave up 5 bases and J gave up 2 bases; unmatched junction bases: 13. The CDR3 loop is CASSPPRAGTGAYEQYF. The DNA of the CDR3 is TGCGCCAGCAGTCCCCCCCGTGCGGGGACAGGGGCCTACGAGCAGTACTTC.

This clone was found a few times. The chain is built from TRBV11-3 and TRBJ2-7; 7 bases align to TRBD1. J lost 2 bases, V lost 8 bases, and 6 bases had no gene match. Germline lookup yields CDR1 SGHNT and CDR2 YENEEA. The CDR3 has 13 amino acids. This CDR3 is CASSTGPTYEQYF. Here the CDR3 DNA reads TGTGCCAGCTCGACAGGGCCAACCTACGAGCAGTACTTC.